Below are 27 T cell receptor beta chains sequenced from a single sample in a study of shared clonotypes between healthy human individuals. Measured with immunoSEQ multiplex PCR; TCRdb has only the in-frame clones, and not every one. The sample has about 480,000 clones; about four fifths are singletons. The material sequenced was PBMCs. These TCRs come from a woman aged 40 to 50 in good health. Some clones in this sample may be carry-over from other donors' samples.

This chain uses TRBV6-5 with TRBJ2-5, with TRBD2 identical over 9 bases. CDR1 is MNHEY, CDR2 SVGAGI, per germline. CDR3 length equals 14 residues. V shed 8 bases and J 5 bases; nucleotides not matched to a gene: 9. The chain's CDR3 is CASHLAGRWETQYF. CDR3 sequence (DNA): TGTGCCAGCCATCTAGCGGGAAGATGGGAGACCCAGTACTTC.

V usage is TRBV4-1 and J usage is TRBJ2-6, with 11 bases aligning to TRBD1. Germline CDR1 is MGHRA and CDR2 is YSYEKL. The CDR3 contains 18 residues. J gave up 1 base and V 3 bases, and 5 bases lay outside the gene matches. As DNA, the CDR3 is TGCGCCAGCAGCCAGTCCGGACAGGGGGCGTCTGGGGCCAACGTCCTGACTTTC. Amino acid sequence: CASSQSGQGASGANVLTF.

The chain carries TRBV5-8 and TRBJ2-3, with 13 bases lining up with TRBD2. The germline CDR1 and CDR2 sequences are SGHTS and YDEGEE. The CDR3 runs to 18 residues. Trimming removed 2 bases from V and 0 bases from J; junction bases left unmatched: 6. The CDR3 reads CASSLRGLAGKSTDTQYF. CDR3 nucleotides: TGTGCCAGCAGCTTAAGGGGACTAGCGGGGAAGAGCACAGATACGCAGTATTTT.

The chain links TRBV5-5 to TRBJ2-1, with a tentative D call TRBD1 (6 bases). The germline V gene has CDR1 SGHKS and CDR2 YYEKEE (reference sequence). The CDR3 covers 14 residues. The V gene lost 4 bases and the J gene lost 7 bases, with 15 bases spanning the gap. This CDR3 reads CASSTRQVFNEQFF. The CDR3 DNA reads TGTGCCAGCAGCACCCGACAGGTCTTTAATGAGCAGTTCTTC.

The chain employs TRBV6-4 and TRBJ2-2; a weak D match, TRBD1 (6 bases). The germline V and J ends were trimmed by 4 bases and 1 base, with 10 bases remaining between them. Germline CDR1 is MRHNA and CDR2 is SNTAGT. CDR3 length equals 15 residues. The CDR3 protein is CASSAPGQNTGELFF. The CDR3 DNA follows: TGTGCCAGCAGTGCTCCGGGACAGAACACCGGGGAGCTGTTTTTT.

The CDR3 sequence: CASSLVIGYGYTF. As DNA, the CDR3 is TGTGCCAGCAGCTTGGTTATTGGTTATGGCTACACCTTC. V gene TRBV5-6 combines with J gene TRBJ1-2; no clear D. Germline CDR1 and CDR2: SGHDT and YYEEEE. The length of the CDR3 is 13 residues. Between the trimmed V and J ends, which lost 0 bases and 5 bases, there was a span of 8 bases.

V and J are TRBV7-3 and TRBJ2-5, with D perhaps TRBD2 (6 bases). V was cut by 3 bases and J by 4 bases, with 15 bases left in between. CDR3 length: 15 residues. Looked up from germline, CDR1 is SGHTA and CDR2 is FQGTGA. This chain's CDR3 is CASSLGAGQTETQYF. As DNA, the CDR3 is TGTGCCAGCAGCTTGGGAGCGGGCCAGACAGAGACCCAGTACTTC.

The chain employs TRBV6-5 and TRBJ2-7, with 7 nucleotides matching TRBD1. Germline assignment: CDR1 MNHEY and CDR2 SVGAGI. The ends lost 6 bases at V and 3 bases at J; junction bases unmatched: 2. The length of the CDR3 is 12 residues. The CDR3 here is CASRGQFYEQYF. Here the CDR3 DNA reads TGTGCCAGCAGGGGACAGTTCTACGAGCAGTACTTC.

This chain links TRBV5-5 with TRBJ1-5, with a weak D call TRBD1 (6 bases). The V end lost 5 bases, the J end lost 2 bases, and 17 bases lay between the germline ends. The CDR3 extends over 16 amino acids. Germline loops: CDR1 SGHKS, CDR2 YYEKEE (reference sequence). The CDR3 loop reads CASSLQGLIGNQPQHF. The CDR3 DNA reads TGTGCCAGCAGTCTACAGGGCTTGATAGGCAATCAGCCCCAGCATTTT.

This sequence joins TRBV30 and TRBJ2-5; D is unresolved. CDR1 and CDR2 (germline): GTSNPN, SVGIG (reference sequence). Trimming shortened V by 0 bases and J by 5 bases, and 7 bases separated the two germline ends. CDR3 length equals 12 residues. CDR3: CAWSVARETQYF. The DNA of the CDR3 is TGTGCCTGGAGTGTGGCGAGGGAGACCCAGTACTTC.

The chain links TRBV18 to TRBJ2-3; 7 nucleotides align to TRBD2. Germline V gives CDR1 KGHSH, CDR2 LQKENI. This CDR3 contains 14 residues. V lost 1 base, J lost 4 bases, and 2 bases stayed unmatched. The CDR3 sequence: CASSPRGSADTQYF. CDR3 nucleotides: TGTGCCAGCTCACCACGCGGGAGTGCAGATACGCAGTATTTT.

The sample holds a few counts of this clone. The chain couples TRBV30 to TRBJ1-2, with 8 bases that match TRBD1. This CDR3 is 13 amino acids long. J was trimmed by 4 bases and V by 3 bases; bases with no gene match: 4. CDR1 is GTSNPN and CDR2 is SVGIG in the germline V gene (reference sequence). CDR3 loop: CAWRTGQVYGYTF. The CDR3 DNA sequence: TGTGCCTGGAGGACGGGACAGGTCTATGGCTACACCTTC.

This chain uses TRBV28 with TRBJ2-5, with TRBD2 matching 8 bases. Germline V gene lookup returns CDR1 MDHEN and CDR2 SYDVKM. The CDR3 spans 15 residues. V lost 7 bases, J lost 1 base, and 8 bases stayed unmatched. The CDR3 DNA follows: TGTGCCAGCACCGGGGTTAGCGGGATCCAAGAGACCCAGTACTTC. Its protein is CASTGVSGIQETQYF.

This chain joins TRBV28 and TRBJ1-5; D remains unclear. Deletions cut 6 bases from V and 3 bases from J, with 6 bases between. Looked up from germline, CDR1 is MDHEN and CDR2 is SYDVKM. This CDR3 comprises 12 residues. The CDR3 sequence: CASRPPNQPQHF. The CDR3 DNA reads TGTGCCAGCAGACCCCCCAATCAGCCCCAGCATTTT.

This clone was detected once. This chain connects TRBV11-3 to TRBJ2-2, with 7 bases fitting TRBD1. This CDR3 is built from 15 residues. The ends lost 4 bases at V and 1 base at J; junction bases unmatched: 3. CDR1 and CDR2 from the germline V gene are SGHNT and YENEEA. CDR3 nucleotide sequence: TGTGCCAGCAGCTCCCGGACAGGGAACACCGGGGAGCTGTTTTTT. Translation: CASSSRTGNTGELFF.

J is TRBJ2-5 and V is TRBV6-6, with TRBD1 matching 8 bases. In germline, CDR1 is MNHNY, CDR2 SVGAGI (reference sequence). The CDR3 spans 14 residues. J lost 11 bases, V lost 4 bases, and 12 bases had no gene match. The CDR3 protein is CASSSRQGSWEQYF. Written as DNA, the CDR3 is TGTGCCAGCAGTTCCCGACAGGGGTCGTGGGAGCAGTACTTC.

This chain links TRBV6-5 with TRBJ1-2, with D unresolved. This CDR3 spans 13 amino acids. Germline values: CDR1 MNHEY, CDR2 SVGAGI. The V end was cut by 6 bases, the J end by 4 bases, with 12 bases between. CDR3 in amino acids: CASRPEAIYGYTF. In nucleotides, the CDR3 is TGTGCCAGCAGACCCGAGGCAATCTATGGCTACACCTTC.

The CDR3 here is CASSLMGALGNTIYF. As DNA, the CDR3 is TGTGCCAGCAGTTTAATGGGGGCGCTAGGAAACACCATATATTTT. V usage is TRBV28 and J usage is TRBJ1-3; tentatively, D is TRBD1 (6 bases). V gave up 2 bases and J gave up 4 bases, with 12 bases separating them. The CDR3 is made up of 15 amino acids. CDR1 is MDHEN, CDR2 SYDVKM, per germline.

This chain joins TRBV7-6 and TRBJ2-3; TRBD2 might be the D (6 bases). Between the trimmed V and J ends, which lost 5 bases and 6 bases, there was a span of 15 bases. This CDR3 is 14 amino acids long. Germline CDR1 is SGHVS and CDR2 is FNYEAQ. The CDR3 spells CASSSRDSGDTQYF. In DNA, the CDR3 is TGTGCCAGCAGCAGTCGGGACTCAGGGGATACGCAGTATTTT.

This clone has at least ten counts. For the CDR3, the DNA is TGTGCCTGGATATCCCTGCAGGGGGCTTTTTACGAGCAGTACTTC. Protein sequence: CAWISLQGAFYEQYF. This chain joins TRBV30 and TRBJ2-7; 8 bases fit TRBD1. Germline CDR1 is GTSNPN and CDR2 is SVGIG (reference sequence). The CDR3 consists of 15 residues. J lost 4 bases, V lost 4 bases, and 12 bases had no gene match.

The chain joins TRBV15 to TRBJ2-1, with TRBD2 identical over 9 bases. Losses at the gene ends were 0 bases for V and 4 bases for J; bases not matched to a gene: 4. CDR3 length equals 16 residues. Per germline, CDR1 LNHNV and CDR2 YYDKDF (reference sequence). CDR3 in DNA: TGTGCCACCAGCAGAGAGGGCGGGAGGGGGTACAATGAGCAGTTCTTC. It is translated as CATSREGGRGYNEQFF.

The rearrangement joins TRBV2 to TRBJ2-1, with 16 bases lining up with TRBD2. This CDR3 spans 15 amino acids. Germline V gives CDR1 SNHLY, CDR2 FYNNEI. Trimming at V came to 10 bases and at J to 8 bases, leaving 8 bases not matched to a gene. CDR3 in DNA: TGTGCCACCAGGGAGGGACTAGCGGGAGGGGATGAGCAGTTCTTC. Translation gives CATREGLAGGDEQFF.

The CDR3 DNA reads TGTGCCAGCAGTTACTCGAGGGGAGGCACAGATACGCAGTATTTT. This translates into CASSYSRGGTDTQYF. The rearrangement links TRBV6-5 to TRBJ2-3; D could derive from TRBD1 or TRBD2 (5 bases each). CDR3 length equals 15 residues. V lost 0 bases to trimming and J lost 1 base, with 8 bases between them. Germline V lookup: CDR1 MNHEY, CDR2 SVGAGI.

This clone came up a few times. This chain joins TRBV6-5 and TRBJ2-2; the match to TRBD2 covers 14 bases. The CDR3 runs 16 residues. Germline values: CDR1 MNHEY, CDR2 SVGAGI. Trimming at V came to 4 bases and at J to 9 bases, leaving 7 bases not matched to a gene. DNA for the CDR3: TGTGCCAGCAGTTCAACCGGGACTAGCGGGAGTAGGGAGCTGTTTTTT. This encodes CASSSTGTSGSRELFF.

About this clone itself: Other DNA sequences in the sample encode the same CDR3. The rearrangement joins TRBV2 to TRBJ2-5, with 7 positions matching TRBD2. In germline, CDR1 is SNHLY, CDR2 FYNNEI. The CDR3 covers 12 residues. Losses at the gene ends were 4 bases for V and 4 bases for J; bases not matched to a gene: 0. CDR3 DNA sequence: TGTGCCAGCAGTGGGGGGGGAGAGACCCAGTACTTC. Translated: CASSGGGETQYF.

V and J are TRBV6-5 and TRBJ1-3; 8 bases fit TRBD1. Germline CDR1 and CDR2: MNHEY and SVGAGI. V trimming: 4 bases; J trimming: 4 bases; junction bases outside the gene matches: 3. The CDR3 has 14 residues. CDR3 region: CASSSDREGNTIYF. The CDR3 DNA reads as TGTGCCAGCAGTTCGGACAGGGAAGGAAACACCATATATTTT.

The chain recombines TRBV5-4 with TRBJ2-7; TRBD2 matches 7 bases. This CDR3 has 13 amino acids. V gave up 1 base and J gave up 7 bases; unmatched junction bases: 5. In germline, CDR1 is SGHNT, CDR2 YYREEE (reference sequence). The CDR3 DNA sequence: TGTGCCAGCAGCTTGATCACCGGGGGGGAGCAGTACTTC. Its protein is CASSLITGGEQYF.